The clone carrying this T cell receptor beta chain was seen only a few times. Antigen unknown. This sample is drawn from a study of T-cell reconstitution after alpha-beta-depleted transplantation in children. The study, taken as a whole, reports: Expanded clones from the graft, numbering several hundred, reportedly supplied alpha-beta T cells about two months after transplant. A year post-transplant, T-cell counts and diversity derived mostly from newly produced T cells. It was surviving recipient T cells and thymic progenitors that gave some patients high TCRbeta diversity at day 60.

The TCRbeta library incorporated unique molecular identifiers. TCRdb processed the PCR reads anew with MiXCR; each CDR3 protein has one entry. The profile shows 450,000 to 600,000 distinct CDR3 sequences, 13% of them singletons. V trimming: 0 bases; J trimming: 1 base; junction bases outside the gene matches: 3. CDR3 size: 15 residues. Germline CDR1 reads SGHRS; CDR2 reads YFSETQ. V usage is TRBV5-1 and J usage is TRBJ2-7; 8 bases map to TRBD1. The specimen was PBMCs, mostly from graft donor cells, collected 360 days after TCRalphabeta/CD19-depleted stem cell transplant. The receptor comes from a male patient aged 10 to 17 who had a stem cell transplant for acute myeloid leukemia, so the T cells may come from the graft donor. The CDR3 DNA sequence: TGCGCCAGCAGCTTGGGACAGGGGAAATCCTACGAGCAGTACTTC. Translation: CASSLGQGKSYEQYF.